Shown below are 14 T cell receptor beta chains from a single sample sequenced in a study of blood T cell repertoires in COVID-19. The repertoire was sequenced with immunoSEQ multiplex PCR; TCRdb's copy has only in-frame clones and lacks some. The data show roughly 180,000 clones, approximately 85% seen once. What was sequenced was PBMCs or T cells enriched from blood (not recorded which). These receptors originate from a man aged 35 to 55 who had recovered from COVID-19.

The sample holds a few counts of this clone. CDR3 loop: CASRAGTASGNTIYF. The DNA for the CDR3 is TGTGCCAGCCGGGCCGGGACTGCCTCTGGAAACACCATATATTTT. The J gene is TRBJ1-3, the V gene TRBV6-5; D is perhaps TRBD1 (5 bases). The CDR3 is 15 amino acids. Germline V gene sequence: CDR1 MNHEY, CDR2 SVGAGI. Trimming stripped 8 bases from V and 0 bases from J, with 14 bases between.

The chain is built from TRBV5-1 and TRBJ2-1; D possibly corresponds to TRBD2 (6 bases). CDR1 and CDR2 (germline): SGHRS, YFSETQ. The V end lost 4 bases, the J end lost 4 bases, and 9 bases lay between the germline ends. The CDR3 has 13 amino acids. Here the CDR3 reads CASSTGLYNEQFF. The CDR3 DNA reads TGCGCCAGCAGCACGGGACTGTACAATGAGCAGTTCTTC.

This clone was observed once. The chain carries TRBV6-5 and TRBJ1-6, with TRBD1 identical over 9 bases. The CDR3 totals 13 residues. Per germline, CDR1 MNHEY and CDR2 SVGAGI. V trimming: 7 bases; J trimming: 8 bases; junction bases outside the gene matches: 3. The CDR3 spells CASMDRGDSPLHF. The CDR3 DNA follows: TGTGCCAGCATGGACAGGGGTGATTCACCCCTCCACTTT.

The genes are TRBV2 and TRBJ2-3; no definite D call. The ends were cut back, 3 bases at V and 0 bases at J, with 7 bases in the middle. This CDR3 has 14 residues. The germline V gene has CDR1 SNHLY and CDR2 FYNNEI. The CDR3 spells CASSDPRSTDTQYF. CDR3 bases: TGTGCCAGCAGTGACCCTAGGAGCACAGATACGCAGTATTTT.

In this sample, this clone turned up once. The chain carries TRBV30 and TRBJ2-7, with 12 bases aligning to TRBD2. Germline values: CDR1 GTSNPN, CDR2 SVGIG (reference sequence). CDR3 size: 15 residues. V dropped 1 base and J dropped 5; count of bases not matched to a gene: 6. The CDR3 DNA is TGTGCCTGGAGTGAAGAGGGACTAGCGGGCGACGAGCAGTACTTC. Translated: CAWSEEGLAGDEQYF.

This chain joins TRBV19 and TRBJ2-1, with D tentatively TRBD1 (6 bases). Per germline, CDR1 LNHDA and CDR2 SQIVND (reference sequence). There are 14 residues in the CDR3. The ends were cut back, 3 bases at V and 5 bases at J, with 11 bases in the middle. CDR3 bases: TGTGCCAGTAGTATCCCGGGACAAAACAATGAGCAGTTCTTC. The encoded protein is CASSIPGQNNEQFF.

V usage is TRBV27 and J usage is TRBJ1-6, with a possible D match to TRBD1 (5 bases). Between the trimmed V and J ends, which lost 8 bases and 12 bases, there was a span of 14 bases. CDR3 length: 12 amino acids. The germline V gene encodes CDR1 MNHEY and CDR2 SMNVEV (reference sequence). The CDR3 DNA is TGTGCCAGCGGCCAGGGAAAGGAACCCCTCCACTTT. Its protein is CASGQGKEPLHF.

The chain combines TRBV3-1 (or the pseudogene TRBV3-2) with TRBJ2-5, with D possibly matching TRBD2 (5 bases). The CDR3 contains 13 residues. In germline, CDR1 is LGHDT, CDR2 YNNKEL (reference sequence). V lost 2 bases and J lost 9, with 13 bases in between. The chain's CDR3 is CASSQQADGAQYF. For the CDR3, the DNA is TGTGCCAGCAGCCAACAGGCCGACGGGGCCCAGTACTTC.

This chain uses TRBV27 with TRBJ2-1; possible D gene TRBD2, 5 bases. Germline V gene data show CDR1 as MNHEY and CDR2 as SMNVEV (reference sequence). V was trimmed by 3 bases and J by 2 bases, leaving 11 bases between them. This CDR3 spans 15 amino acids. The CDR3 nucleotides read TGTGCCAGCAGTTTTAGTGGGAGTACCTACAATGAGCAGTTCTTC. As protein: CASSFSGSTYNEQFF.

This clone was counted only a few times. V is TRBV11-3 and J is TRBJ2-1; 11 bases agree with TRBD2. The CDR3 consists of 14 residues. The junction had 5 bases not matched to a gene; V was cut back by 1 base and J by 12 bases. CDR1 is SGHNT and CDR2 is YENEEA in the germline V gene. CDR3 protein: CASSLGVAGGLQFF. The CDR3 DNA reads TGTGCCAGCAGCTTAGGGGTAGCGGGAGGGCTGCAGTTCTTC.

The chain recombines TRBV27 with TRBJ2-3, with 12 nucleotides matching TRBD2. CDR1 and CDR2 (germline): MNHEY, SMNVEV (reference sequence). V lost 4 bases, J lost 5 bases, and 7 bases stayed unmatched. The CDR3 has 16 residues. The CDR3 protein is CASSSLAGGPGDTQYF. The CDR3 nucleotides read TGTGCCAGCAGTTCCCTAGCGGGAGGGCCAGGAGATACGCAGTATTTT.

The rearrangement links TRBV5-4 to TRBJ2-2; D unresolved. The CDR3 is made up of 15 amino acids. Trimming took off 0 bases at V and 0 bases at J, with 6 bases between the two ends. The germline V gene has CDR1 SGHNT and CDR2 YYREEE (reference sequence). Here the CDR3 DNA reads TGTGCCAGCAGCTTGGGACTCCCGAACACCGGGGAGCTGTTTTTT. It specifies CASSLGLPNTGELFF.

V gene TRBV28 combines with J gene TRBJ1-3, with a tentative D call TRBD1 (5 bases). The germline gives CDR1 MDHEN, CDR2 SYDVKM. The CDR3 contains 15 residues. The V end lost 6 bases, the J end lost 2 bases, and 14 bases lay between the germline ends. The chain's CDR3 is CASRTTGEAGNTIYF. For the CDR3, the DNA is TGTGCCAGCAGAACAACAGGAGAGGCTGGAAACACCATATATTTT.

The chain links TRBV4-3 to TRBJ1-2; D not resolved. Germline loops: CDR1 LGHNA, CDR2 YSLEER. This CDR3 is built from 14 residues. The V gene lost 0 bases and the J gene lost 1 base, with 6 bases spanning the gap. The CDR3, as DNA: TGCGCCAGCAGCCAAGACAGATATAACTATGGCTACACCTTC. It codes for CASSQDRYNYGYTF.